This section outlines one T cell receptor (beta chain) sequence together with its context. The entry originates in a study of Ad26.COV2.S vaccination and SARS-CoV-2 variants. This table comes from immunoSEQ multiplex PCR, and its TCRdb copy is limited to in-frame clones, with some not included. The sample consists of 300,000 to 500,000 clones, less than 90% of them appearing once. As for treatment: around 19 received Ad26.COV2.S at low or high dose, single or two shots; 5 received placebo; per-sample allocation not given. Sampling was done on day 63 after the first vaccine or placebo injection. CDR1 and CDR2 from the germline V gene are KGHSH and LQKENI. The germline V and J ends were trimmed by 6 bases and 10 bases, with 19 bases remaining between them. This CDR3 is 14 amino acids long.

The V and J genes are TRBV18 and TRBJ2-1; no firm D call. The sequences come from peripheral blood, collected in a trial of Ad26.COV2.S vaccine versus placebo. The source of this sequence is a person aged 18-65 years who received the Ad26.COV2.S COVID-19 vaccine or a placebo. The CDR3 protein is CASSPNTKIGEQFF. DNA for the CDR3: TGTGCCAGCTCGCCAAACACCAAGATCGGGGAGCAGTTCTTC. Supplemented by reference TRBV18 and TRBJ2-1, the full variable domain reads NAGVMQNPRHLVRRRGQEARLRCSPMKGHSHVYWYRQLPEEGLKFMVYLQKENIIDESGMPKERFSAEFPKEGPSILRIQQVVRGDSAAYFCASSPNTKIGEQFFGPGTRLTVL.